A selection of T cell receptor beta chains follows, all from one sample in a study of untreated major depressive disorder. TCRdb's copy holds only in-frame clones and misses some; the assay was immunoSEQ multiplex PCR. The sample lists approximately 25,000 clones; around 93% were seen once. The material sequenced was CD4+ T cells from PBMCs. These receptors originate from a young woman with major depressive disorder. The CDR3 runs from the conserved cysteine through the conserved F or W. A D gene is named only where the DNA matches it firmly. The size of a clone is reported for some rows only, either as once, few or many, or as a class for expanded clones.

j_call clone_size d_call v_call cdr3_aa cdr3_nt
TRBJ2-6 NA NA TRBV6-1 CASRPSGANVLTF TGTGCCAGCAGACCGTCTGGGGCCAACGTCCTGACTTTC
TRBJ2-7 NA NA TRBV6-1 CASKLYPSDEQYF TGTGCCAGCAAACTATATCCGTCCGACGAGCAGTACTTC
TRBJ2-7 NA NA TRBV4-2 CASSQDSPGSYEQYF TGTGCCAGCAGCCAAGATTCACCGGGCTCCTACGAGCAGTACTTC
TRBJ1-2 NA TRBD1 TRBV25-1 CASSAVTGNYGYTF TGTGCCAGCAGTGCCGTGACAGGGAACTATGGCTACACCTTC
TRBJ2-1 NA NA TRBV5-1 CASSLHRRYSYNEQFF TGCGCCAGCAGCTTACACCGTCGATACTCCTACAATGAGCAGTTCTTC
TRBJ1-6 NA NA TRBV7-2 CASSPQMTGNSPLHF TGTGCCAGCAGCCCACAAATGACAGGAAATTCACCCCTCCACTTT
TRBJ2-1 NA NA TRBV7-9 CASSFDEGEQFF TGTGCCAGCAGCTTTGATGAGGGTGAGCAGTTCTTC
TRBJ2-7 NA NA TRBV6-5 CASSYSEGPYEQYF TGTGCCAGCAGTTACTCGGAGGGACCCTACGAGCAGTACTTC
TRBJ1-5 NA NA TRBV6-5 CASSYAAGPNQPQHF TGTGCCAGCAGTTACGCGGCAGGACCAAATCAGCCCCAGCATTTT
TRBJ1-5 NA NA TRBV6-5 CASRPGQYSNQPQHF TGTGCCAGCAGACCCGGACAATATAGCAATCAGCCCCAGCATTTT
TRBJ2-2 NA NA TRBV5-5 CASSLVGGNTGELFF TGTGCCAGCAGCTTGGTGGGGGGTAACACCGGGGAGCTGTTTTTT
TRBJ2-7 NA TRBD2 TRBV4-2 CASSQLYISGGAYEQYF TGTGCCAGCAGCCAACTTTATATAAGCGGGGGGGCCTACGAGCAGTACTTC
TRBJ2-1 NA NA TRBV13 CASSLVTFPYNEQFF TGTGCCAGCAGCCTAGTAACCTTCCCTTACAATGAGCAGTTCTTC
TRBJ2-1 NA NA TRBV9 CASSVNRASPNEQFF TGTGCCAGCAGCGTAAACAGGGCTTCACCTAATGAGCAGTTCTTC
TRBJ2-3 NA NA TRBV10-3 CAIATGTGDDTQYF TGTGCCATCGCTACCGGGACGGGGGACGATACGCAGTATTTT
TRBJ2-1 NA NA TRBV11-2 CASSLIRGTGNEQFF TGTGCCAGCAGCTTAATCAGGGGAACTGGCAATGAGCAGTTCTTC
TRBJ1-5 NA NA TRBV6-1 CASSKGFNQPQHF TGTGCCAGCAGCAAGGGCTTCAATCAGCCCCAGCATTTT
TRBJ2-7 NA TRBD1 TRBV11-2 CASSQAGQGYEQYF TGTGCCAGCAGCCAAGCGGGACAGGGCTACGAGCAGTACTTC
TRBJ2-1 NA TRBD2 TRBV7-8 CASSLVGTNNEQFF TGTGCCAGCAGCTTAGTAGGGACTAACAATGAGCAGTTCTTC
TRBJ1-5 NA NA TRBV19 CASSRQGTWQPQHF TGTGCCAGTAGTCGGCAGGGTACCTGGCAGCCCCAGCATTTT
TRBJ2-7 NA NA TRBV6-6 CASSDVVSVYEQYF TGTGCCAGCAGTGACGTCGTATCCGTCTACGAGCAGTACTTC
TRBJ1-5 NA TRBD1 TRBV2 CASNDRGPQPQHF TGTGCCAGCAATGACAGGGGGCCCCAGCCCCAGCATTTT
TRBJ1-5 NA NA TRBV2 CASRETVRGPQHF TGTGCCAGCAGGGAGACAGTCCGGGGGCCCCAGCATTTT
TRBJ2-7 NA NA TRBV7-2 CASSLGPQGTSYEQYF TGTGCCAGCAGCTTAGGGCCACAGGGTACCTCCTACGAGCAGTACTTC
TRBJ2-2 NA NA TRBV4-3 CASSQEKVGELFF TGCGCCAGCAGCCAAGAAAAGGTCGGGGAGCTGTTTTTT
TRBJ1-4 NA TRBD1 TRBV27 CASSSHLTDRGHEKLFF TGTGCCAGCAGTTCTCACCTGACGGACAGGGGGCATGAAAAACTGTTTTTT
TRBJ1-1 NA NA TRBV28 CASSRGGAGDTEAFF TGTGCCAGCTCCCGGGGCGGGGCTGGTGACACTGAAGCTTTCTTT
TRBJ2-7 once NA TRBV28 CASSPPGHWTYEQYF TGTGCCAGCAGTCCGCCGGGGCATTGGACGTACGAGCAGTACTTC
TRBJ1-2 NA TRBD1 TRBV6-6 CASRIPGGNYGYTF TGTGCCAGCAGAATTCCAGGGGGCAACTATGGCTACACCTTC